This T cell receptor beta chain was sequenced in a study of T-cell memory formation after mild COVID-19. The study, taken as a whole, reports: CD4+ clones that contracted lay mainly in CM and EM; CD8+ ones lay in EMRA.

This clonotype was recorded a few times. Its antigen is undetermined. Each CDR3 protein is one row after TCRdb ran MiXCR on the 5' RACE reads. Seen here are roughly 300,000 distinct CDR3 sequences, around 15% observed once, and the top ten hold over 20%. Specimen: PBMCs or a T cell subset sorted from them (not recorded which). The receptor's source is a man aged 18 to 29 who had mild COVID-19 (a few samples of this study predate the infection). Cell type and time point are not known.

CDR3 bases: TGTGCCAGCAGTTGGGCCCTCGGGGGGCTAACCCTAGAGACCCAGTACTTC. Translation: CASSWALGGLTLETQYF. The V call is TRBV6-2 or TRBV6-3, the J call TRBJ2-5, with D possibly matching TRBD2 (7 bases). Germline CDR1 reads MNHEY; CDR2 reads SVGEGT. This CDR3 is 17 amino acids long. Trimming took off 4 bases at V and 4 bases at J, with 22 bases between the two ends.